Following are 2 T cell receptor beta chains from one sample sequenced in a study of T cells in Graves' hyperthyroidism and ophthalmopathy (dated by TCRdb to about 2019). Library preparation used multiplex PCR. The reads were generated on an Illumina HiSeq 2000. Amplification of TCR beta CDR3 regions was carried out from RNA transcripts. The TCR CDR3 was subjected to a first round of RT-PCR using the HTBI primer set and the Qiagen OneStep RT-PCR kit. Through fastp at Q25 and MiXCR, TCRdb rebuilt clones from the public reads, retaining in-frame beta chains. Rows matching on CDR3 protein sequence are summarized as one entry with the most common DNA and genes. The sample contains more than 50,000 distinct CDR3 sequences, approximately 53% of them found a single time. Jointly, the top ten make up approximately 3.4% of the sample. Sequenced material: blood. All receptors come from a woman aged 60 to 75 with Graves' ophthalmopathy.

This clonotype has a count of ten or more. The chain has TRBV6-5 and TRBJ2-7; TRBD1 agrees at 8 bases. Trimming at V came to 7 bases and at J to 0 bases, leaving 8 bases not matched to a gene. Germline V gives CDR1 MNHEY, CDR2 SVGAGI. The CDR3 spans 15 residues. The CDR3 loop is CASIPSGGSSYEQYF. CDR3 DNA: TGTGCCAGCATTCCCTCAGGGGGCTCCTCCTACGAGCAGTACTTC.

The sample holds one count of this clonotype. CDR3 protein: CASSWRGGLDTEAFF. CDR3 in DNA: TGTGCCAGTTCTTGGCGGGGTGGGTTGGACACTGAAGCTTTCTTT. The gene calls are TRBV6-5 and TRBJ1-1, with D unresolved. CDR1 is MNHEY, CDR2 SVGAGI, per germline. The CDR3 contains 15 residues. V was cut by 9 bases and J by 3 bases, with 20 bases left in between.